The rows below give T cell receptor beta chains drawn from one sample of a study of shared clonotypes between healthy human individuals. Assay used: immunoSEQ multiplex PCR; TCRdb lists only in-frame clones, some missing. The sample yields some 510,000 clones, around 74% seen once. The specimen was PBMCs. Receptors originate from a woman in her thirties or forties in good health. Some clones in this sample may be carry-over from other donors' samples. The CDR3 runs from the conserved cysteine through the conserved F or W. D genes are given only for firm matches. Part of the rows lack a size; the others show once, few, many or a class for expanded clones.

.,TRBJ2-2,.,TRBV28,TGTGCCAGCGTAGCCCATCACACCGGGGAGCTGTTTTTT,CASVAHHTGELFF
TRBD2,TRBJ2-5,.,TRBV9,TGTGCCAGCAGCCCCAGGACTAGCGGGACAGAGACCCAGTACTTC,CASSPRTSGTETQYF
.,TRBJ1-5,.,TRBV5-6,TGTGCCACCAGCGCAGGGTTCTATCAGCCCCAGCATTTT,CATSAGFYQPQHF
TRBD1,TRBJ2-3,.,TRBV6-5,TGTGCCAGCAAACAGGGACAGGGGGCGAAGGATACGCAGTATTTT,CASKQGQGAKDTQYF
.,TRBJ2-7,.,TRBV11-3,TGTGCCAGCAGCCAACGCAGCGGAGACTACGAGCAGTACTTC,CASSQRSGDYEQYF
TRBD2,TRBJ2-2,.,TRBV10-2,TGCGCCAGCAGAGGACTAGCGGTTGGGGAGCTGTTTTTT,CASRGLAVGELFF
.,TRBJ2-2,.,TRBV10-3,TGTGCCATCAGTGAGGACCCAACACTGAACACCGGGGAGCTGTTTTTT,CAISEDPTLNTGELFF
.,TRBJ2-3,once,TRBV9,TGTGCCAGCAGCGTAGAAGGCCCCGCCGTCTTCGACCTCACAGATACGCAGTATTTT,CASSVEGPAVFDLTDTQYF
.,TRBJ2-6,many,TRBV7-9,TGTGCCAGCAGCGACTTTGGGGCCAACGTCCTGACTTTC,CASSDFGANVLTF
TRBD2,TRBJ2-2,.,TRBV19,TGTGCCAGTAGTACGGGAGGGGCGAACACCGGGGAGCTGTTTTTT,CASSTGGANTGELFF
.,TRBJ1-5,once,TRBV19,TGTGCCAGTAGTTACATTAATCAGCCCCAGCATTTT,CASSYINQPQHF
.,TRBJ1-3,many,TRBV6-5,TGTGCCAGCAGTTACTCGAGACAGTATTCTGGAAACACCATATATTTT,CASSYSRQYSGNTIYF
TRBD2,TRBJ2-7,.,TRBV13,TGTGCCAGCAGCCTAAGACTAGCGGGGGCCTACGAGCAGTACTTC,CASSLRLAGAYEQYF
.,TRBJ1-5,.,TRBV5-1,TGCGCCAGCAGCTTGGGACCTCAGGGAAACGGGCAGCCCCAGCATTTT,CASSLGPQGNGQPQHF
.,TRBJ1-5,.,TRBV6-6,TGTGCCAGCAGGTCCGGGGAATATAGCAATCAGCCCCAGCATTTT,CASRSGEYSNQPQHF
TRBD2,TRBJ2-5,.,TRBV29-1,TGCAGCGTGGGAGGGGCAGGGACTAATCTCCCGTGGGGGGAGACCCAGTACTTC,CSVGGAGTNLPWGETQYF
TRBD2,TRBJ2-7,.,TRBV28,TGTGCCAGCAGTTTATGGCGGGGGGGCTACGAGCAGTACTTC,CASSLWRGGYEQYF
.,TRBJ2-7,.,TRBV10-1,TGCGCCAGCAGTGAGACAGGTAGGGGTTTCTTC,CASSETGRGFF
.,TRBJ1-2,.,TRBV19,TGTGCCAGTAGTGCCGGACAGTTAGCTAACTATGGCTACACCTTC,CASSAGQLANYGYTF
.,TRBJ1-6,.,TRBV27,TGTGCCAGCAGCCCGACCAGGGAATATGCACCCCTCCACTTT,CASSPTREYAPLHF
.,TRBJ1-6,few,TRBV6-4,TGTGCCAGCAGTGACAGGGATAATTCACCCCTCCACTTT,CASSDRDNSPLHF
.,TRBJ2-7,.,TRBV19,TGTGCCAGTAGTCAACGGGCAGGAGCCTACGAGCAGTACTTC,CASSQRAGAYEQYF
TRBD2,TRBJ2-1,.,TRBV19,TGTGCCAGTAGTGAGCCTAGCGGCTACTCCTACAATGAGCAGTTCTTC,CASSEPSGYSYNEQFF
.,TRBJ1-2,many,TRBV7-9,TGTGCCAGCAGCTCCCATCAGGCGGAAAACTCCTATGGCTACACCTTC,CASSSHQAENSYGYTF
TRBD2,TRBJ2-2,.,TRBV7-8,TGTGCCAGCAGCCCGCGACTAGCGGGAGGGCCGTGGACCGGGGAGCTGTTTTTT,CASSPRLAGGPWTGELFF
.,TRBJ2-2,.,TRBV28,TGTGCCGCGACGAGGCTAGTTGGAGCCGGGGAGCTGTTTTTT,CAATRLVGAGELFF
.,TRBJ2-2,few,TRBV2,TGTGCCAGCAAGAAGAACACCGGGGAGCTGTTTTTT,CASKKNTGELFF
.,TRBJ2-7,few,TRBV30,TGTGCCTGGAAGACGGGATACGAGCAGTACTTC,CAWKTGYEQYF
.,TRBJ1-6,few,TRBV7-2,TGTGCCAGCAGCTTATTGGGGGCGTATAATTCACCCCTCCACTTT,CASSLLGAYNSPLHF
TRBD2,TRBJ2-3,many,TRBV15,TGTGCCACCAGCAGAGATCGGGGGGTGAGCACAGATACGCAGTATTTT,CATSRDRGVSTDTQYF
TRBD2,TRBJ2-3,.,TRBV5-6,TGTGCCAGCAGCTTGCTCGGGACTAGTGATACGCAGTATTTT,CASSLLGTSDTQYF
TRBD1,TRBJ2-1,.,TRBV5-4,TGTGCCAGCAGCGCCATGACAGGGGGCAGGAATGAGCAGTTCTTC,CASSAMTGGRNEQFF
.,TRBJ2-1,.,TRBV5-1,TGCGCCAGCAGCTTGGACAGGGGAGGCAATGAGCAGTTCTTC,CASSLDRGGNEQFF
TRBD2,TRBJ2-5,.,TRBV29-1,TGCAGCGTTGGGAGGCTAGCGGGAGAGGTGACCCAGTACTTC,CSVGRLAGEVTQYF
.,TRBJ1-1,.,TRBV19,TGTGCCAGTAGTATATTAGGCCGGGGGACGGATACTGAAGCTTTCTTT,CASSILGRGTDTEAFF
.,TRBJ2-3,.,TRBV4-1,TGCGCCAGCAGCCAAGTGGTGGGATGGGGCACAGATACGCAGTATTTT,CASSQVVGWGTDTQYF
TRBD2,TRBJ2-1,.,TRBV7-3,TGTGCCAGCAGCTTAGACCCTACTAGCGGTATATACAATGAGCAGTTCTTC,CASSLDPTSGIYNEQFF
.,TRBJ2-1,.,TRBV27,TGTGCCGGCAGTTTTAATAGCGGTAAAAACAATGAGCAGTTCTTC,CAGSFNSGKNNEQFF
TRBD1,TRBJ2-7,.,TRBV7-2,TGTGCCAGCAGCTTGGCCGGGACAGGGGGCGTCGAGCAGTACTTC,CASSLAGTGGVEQYF
TRBD2,TRBJ2-1,.,TRBV19,TGTGCCAGCCTGGGGGGACTAGCGGGAGGTAGTTACAATGAGCAGTTCTTC,CASLGGLAGGSYNEQFF
.,TRBJ1-3,.,TRBV18,TGTGCCAGCTCACGGACGGGACCTCAAGGTGGTGGAAACACCATATATTTT,CASSRTGPQGGGNTIYF
TRBD2,TRBJ2-3,.,TRBV14,TGTGCCAGCAGCCAAGAACTACGGGGGGCAGATACGCAGTATTTT,CASSQELRGADTQYF
.,TRBJ2-7,.,TRBV2,TGTGCCAGCAGCAGGGACCCATACGAGCAGTACTTC,CASSRDPYEQYF
TRBD2,TRBJ2-7,.,TRBV5-1,TGCGCCAGCACCGGGACTAGCGGGAGCCGGGAGCAGTACTTC,CASTGTSGSREQYF
TRBD1,TRBJ1-2,.,TRBV28,TGTGCCAGCAGTTTACAGGGGGCGAGGTATGGCTACACCTTC,CASSLQGARYGYTF
.,TRBJ2-7,.,TRBV15,TGTGCCACCAGCAGAGATCCCAGAAAGCGGGAGCAGTACTTC,CATSRDPRKREQYF
TRBD1,TRBJ2-4,many,TRBV19,TGTGCCAGTAGTATTTCGACAGGGACGCGAAACATTCAGTACTTC,CASSISTGTRNIQYF
.,TRBJ1-5,many,TRBV30,TGTGCCTGGAGGGGTCTGGGGGGCAATCAGCCCCAGCATTTT,CAWRGLGGNQPQHF
.,TRBJ1-4,.,TRBV29-1,TGCAGCGCTCCCGGGGGGGGCGATGAAAAACTGTTTTTT,CSAPGGGDEKLFF
.,TRBJ2-1,many,TRBV7-2,TGTGCCAGCAGCAACACGGGACTGGCGATAGGGTTCTACAATGAGCAGTTCTTC,CASSNTGLAIGFYNEQFF
.,TRBJ1-1,few,TRBV5-1,TGCGCCAGCAAAGGAGAAGTTGAAGCTTTCTTT,CASKGEVEAFF
.,TRBJ1-1,.,TRBV6-6,TGTGCCAGCAGTACGGGGGCGCAGGCTTTCTTT,CASSTGAQAFF
.,TRBJ2-2,.,TRBV5-1,TGCGCCAGCCTCGGGTCTAACACCGGGGAGCTGTTTTTT,CASLGSNTGELFF
TRBD1,TRBJ1-2,.,TRBV30,TGTGCCTGGAGTCGGGACAGGGGCCTCATCTATGGCTACACCTTC,CAWSRDRGLIYGYTF
.,TRBJ2-7,few,TRBV28,TGTGCCAGCAGTTTAGTATTCGAGCTGACCCCGTTTAACAGGTCCCCTCGAACCTACGAGCAGTACTTC,CASSLVFELTPFNRSPRTYEQYF
.,TRBJ2-5,few,TRBV5-4,TGTGCCAGCAGCTTGGATCCAGCGGGTAGAGAGACCCAGTACTTC,CASSLDPAGRETQYF
.,TRBJ2-6,.,TRBV6-4,TGTGCCAGCAGTGAGATTTCTGGGGCCAACGTCCTGACTTTC,CASSEISGANVLTF
TRBD1,TRBJ2-2,.,TRBV7-2,TGTGCCAGCAGCCCCCGGGACAGGGGGCTTGACACCGGGGAGCTGTTTTTT,CASSPRDRGLDTGELFF
.,TRBJ1-5,.,TRBV4-2,TGTGCCAGCAGCAAAGAGAGGAGTCAGCCCCAGCATTTT,CASSKERSQPQHF
TRBD2,TRBJ2-1,few,TRBV28,TGTGCCAGCACCCCGACTAGCGGTAATGAGCAGTTCTTC,CASTPTSGNEQFF